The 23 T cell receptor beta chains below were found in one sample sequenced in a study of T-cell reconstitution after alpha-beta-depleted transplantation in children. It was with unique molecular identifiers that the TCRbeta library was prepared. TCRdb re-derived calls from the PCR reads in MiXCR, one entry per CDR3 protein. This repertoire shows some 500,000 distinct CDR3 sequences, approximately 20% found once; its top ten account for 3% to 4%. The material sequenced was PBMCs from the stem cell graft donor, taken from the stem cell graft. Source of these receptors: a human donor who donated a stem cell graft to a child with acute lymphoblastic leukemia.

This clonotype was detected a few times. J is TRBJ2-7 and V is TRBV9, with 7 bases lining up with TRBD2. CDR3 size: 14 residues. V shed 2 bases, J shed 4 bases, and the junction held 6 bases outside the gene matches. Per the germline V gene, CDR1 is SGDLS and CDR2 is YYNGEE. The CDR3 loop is CASSVLAEAYEQYF. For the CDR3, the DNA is TGTGCCAGCAGCGTTCTAGCGGAGGCTTACGAGCAGTACTTC.

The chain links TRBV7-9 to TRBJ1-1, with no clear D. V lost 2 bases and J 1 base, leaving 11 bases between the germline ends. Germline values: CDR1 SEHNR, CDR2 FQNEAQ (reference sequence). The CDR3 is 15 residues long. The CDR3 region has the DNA TGTGCCAGCAGCTTATGGGTGGCGGGGAACACTGAAGCTTTCTTT. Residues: CASSLWVAGNTEAFF.

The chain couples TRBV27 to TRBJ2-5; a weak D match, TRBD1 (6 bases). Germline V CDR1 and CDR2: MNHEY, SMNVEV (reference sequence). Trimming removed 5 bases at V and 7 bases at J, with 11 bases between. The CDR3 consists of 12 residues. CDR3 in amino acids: CASSPTGWTQYF. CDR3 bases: TGTGCCAGCAGTCCAACAGGGTGGACCCAGTACTTC.

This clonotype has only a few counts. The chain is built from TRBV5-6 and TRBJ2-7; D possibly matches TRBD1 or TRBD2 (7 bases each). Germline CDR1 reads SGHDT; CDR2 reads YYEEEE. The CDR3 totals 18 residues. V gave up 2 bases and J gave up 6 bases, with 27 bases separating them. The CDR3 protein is CASSFGRGRRSGGGEQYF. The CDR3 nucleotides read TGTGCCAGCAGCTTCGGTCGGGGAAGACGCTCAGGGGGGGGCGAGCAGTACTTC.

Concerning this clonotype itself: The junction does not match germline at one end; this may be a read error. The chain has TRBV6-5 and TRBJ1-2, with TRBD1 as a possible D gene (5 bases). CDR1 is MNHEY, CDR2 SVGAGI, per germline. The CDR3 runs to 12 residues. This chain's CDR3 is CASSYRGLMTFF. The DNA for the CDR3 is TGTGCCAGCAGTTACCGGGGACTCATGACCTTCTTC.

DNA for the CDR3: TGTGCCAGCATAGCGGGAGGCCGGAATGAGCAGTTCTTC. Its translation is CASIAGGRNEQFF. The chain uses TRBV27 and TRBJ2-1, with 10 bases aligning to TRBD2. V was pared by 7 bases and J by 7 bases, with 4 bases of the junction left unmatched. This CDR3 comprises 13 residues. Germline V gives CDR1 MNHEY, CDR2 SMNVEV (reference sequence).

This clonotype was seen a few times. CDR3: CSASNLAGAFNEQFF. The DNA of the CDR3 is TGCAGTGCTAGCAATCTAGCGGGAGCGTTCAATGAGCAGTTCTTC. The chain carries TRBV20-1 and TRBJ2-1; 10 bases agree with TRBD2. Per the germline V gene, CDR1 is DFQATT and CDR2 is SNEGSKA (reference sequence). The CDR3 loop spans 15 amino acids. With 3 bases clipped from V and 6 bases from J, the junction kept 8 bases outside the gene matches.

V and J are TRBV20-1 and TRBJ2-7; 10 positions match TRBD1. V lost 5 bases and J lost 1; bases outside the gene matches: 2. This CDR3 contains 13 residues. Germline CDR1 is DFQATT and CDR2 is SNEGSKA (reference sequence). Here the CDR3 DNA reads TGCAGTGCTGACAGGGGGCTTTCCTACGAGCAGTACTTC. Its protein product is CSADRGLSYEQYF.

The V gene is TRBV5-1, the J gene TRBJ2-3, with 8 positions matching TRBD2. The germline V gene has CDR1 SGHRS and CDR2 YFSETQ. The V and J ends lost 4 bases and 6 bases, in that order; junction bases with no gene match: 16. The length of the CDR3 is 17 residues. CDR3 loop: CASSPVFRGTGGDTQYF. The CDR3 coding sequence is TGCGCCAGCAGCCCCGTTTTCCGCGGGACGGGGGGGGATACGCAGTATTTT.

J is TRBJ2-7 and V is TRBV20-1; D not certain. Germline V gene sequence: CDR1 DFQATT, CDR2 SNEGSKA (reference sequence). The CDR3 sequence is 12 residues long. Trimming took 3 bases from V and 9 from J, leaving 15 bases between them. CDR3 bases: TGCAGTGCTAGTAACAGTCCTACGGGGCAGTACTTC. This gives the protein CSASNSPTGQYF.

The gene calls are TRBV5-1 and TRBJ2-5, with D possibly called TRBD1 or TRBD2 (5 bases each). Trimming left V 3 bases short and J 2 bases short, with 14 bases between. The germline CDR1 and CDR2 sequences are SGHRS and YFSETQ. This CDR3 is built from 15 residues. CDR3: CASSSGTTFQETQYF. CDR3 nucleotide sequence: TGCGCCAGCAGCTCCGGGACCACATTTCAAGAGACCCAGTACTTC.

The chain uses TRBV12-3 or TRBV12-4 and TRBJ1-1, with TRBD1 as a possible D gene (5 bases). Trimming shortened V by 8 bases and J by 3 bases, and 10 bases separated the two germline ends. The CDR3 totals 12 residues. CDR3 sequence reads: CASEGLDTEAFF. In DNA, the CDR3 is TGTGCCAGCGAGGGGTTGGACACTGAAGCTTTCTTT.

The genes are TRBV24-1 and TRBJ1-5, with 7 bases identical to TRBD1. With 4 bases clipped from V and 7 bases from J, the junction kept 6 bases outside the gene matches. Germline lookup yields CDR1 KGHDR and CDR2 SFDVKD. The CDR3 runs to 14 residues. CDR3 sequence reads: CATSEEGGGQPQHF. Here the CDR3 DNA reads TGTGCCACCAGTGAAGAAGGGGGCGGCCAGCCCCAGCATTTT.

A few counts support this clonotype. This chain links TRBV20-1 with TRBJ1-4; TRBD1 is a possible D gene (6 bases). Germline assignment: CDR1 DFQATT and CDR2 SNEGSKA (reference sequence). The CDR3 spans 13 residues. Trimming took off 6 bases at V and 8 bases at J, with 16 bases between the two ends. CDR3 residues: CSAKKGGSEKLFF. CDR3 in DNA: TGCAGTGCCAAAAAAGGGGGAAGCGAAAAACTGTTTTTT.

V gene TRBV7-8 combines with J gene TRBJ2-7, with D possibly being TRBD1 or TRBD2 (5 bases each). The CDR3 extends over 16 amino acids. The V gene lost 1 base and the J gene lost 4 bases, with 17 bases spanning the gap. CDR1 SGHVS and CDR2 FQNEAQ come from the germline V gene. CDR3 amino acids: CASSLVLRGEEYEQYF. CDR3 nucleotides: TGTGCCAGCAGCTTAGTATTGAGGGGCGAGGAGTACGAGCAGTACTTC.

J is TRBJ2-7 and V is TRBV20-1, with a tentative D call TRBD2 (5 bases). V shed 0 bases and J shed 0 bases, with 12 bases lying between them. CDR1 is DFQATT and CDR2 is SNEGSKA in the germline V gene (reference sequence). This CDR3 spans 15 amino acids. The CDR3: CSARDQAGSSYEQYF. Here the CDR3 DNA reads TGCAGTGCTAGAGATCAGGCGGGTAGCTCCTACGAGCAGTACTTC.

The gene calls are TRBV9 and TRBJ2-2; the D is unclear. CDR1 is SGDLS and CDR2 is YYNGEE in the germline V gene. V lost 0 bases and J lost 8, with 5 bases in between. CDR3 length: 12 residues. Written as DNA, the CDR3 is TGTGCCAGCAGCGTAGTCAGGGGGGAGCTGTTTTTT. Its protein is CASSVVRGELFF. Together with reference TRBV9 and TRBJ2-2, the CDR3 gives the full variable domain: DSGVTQTPKHLITATGQRVTLRCSPRSGDLSVYWYQQSLDQGLQFLIQYYNGEERAKGNILERFSAQQFPDLHSELNLSSLELGDSALYFCASSVVRGELFFGEGSRLTVL.

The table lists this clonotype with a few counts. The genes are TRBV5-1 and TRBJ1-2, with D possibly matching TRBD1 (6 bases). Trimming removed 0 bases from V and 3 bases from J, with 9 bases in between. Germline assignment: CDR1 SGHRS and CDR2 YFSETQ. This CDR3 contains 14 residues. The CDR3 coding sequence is TGCGCCAGCAGCTTGGCCGGGGGCCACTATGGCTACACCTTC. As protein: CASSLAGGHYGYTF.

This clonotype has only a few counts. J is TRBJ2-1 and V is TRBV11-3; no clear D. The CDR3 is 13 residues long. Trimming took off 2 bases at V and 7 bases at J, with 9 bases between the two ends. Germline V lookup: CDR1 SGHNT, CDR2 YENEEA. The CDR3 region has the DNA TGTGCCAGCAGCTTACAGGCCCCTAATGAGCAGTTCTTC. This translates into CASSLQAPNEQFF.

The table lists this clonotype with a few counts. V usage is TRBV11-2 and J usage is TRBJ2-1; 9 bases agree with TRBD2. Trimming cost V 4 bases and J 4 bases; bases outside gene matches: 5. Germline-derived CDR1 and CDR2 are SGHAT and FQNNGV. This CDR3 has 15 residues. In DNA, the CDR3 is TGTGCCAGCAGCTCAATAGCGGGGGTATACAATGAGCAGTTCTTC. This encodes CASSSIAGVYNEQFF.

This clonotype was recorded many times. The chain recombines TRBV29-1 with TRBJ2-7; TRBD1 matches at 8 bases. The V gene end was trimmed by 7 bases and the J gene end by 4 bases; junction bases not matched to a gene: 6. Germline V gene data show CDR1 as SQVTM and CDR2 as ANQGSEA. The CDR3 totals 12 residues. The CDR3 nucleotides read TGCAGCGGCGGGACAGGAATTTACGAGCAGTACTTC. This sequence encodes CSGGTGIYEQYF.

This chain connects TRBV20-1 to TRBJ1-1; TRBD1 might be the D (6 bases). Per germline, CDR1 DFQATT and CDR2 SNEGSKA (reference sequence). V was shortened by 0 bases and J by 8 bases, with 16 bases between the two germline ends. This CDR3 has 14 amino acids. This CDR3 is CSAREGGPEEEAFF. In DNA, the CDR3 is TGCAGTGCTAGAGAGGGGGGCCCCGAAGAGGAAGCTTTCTTT.

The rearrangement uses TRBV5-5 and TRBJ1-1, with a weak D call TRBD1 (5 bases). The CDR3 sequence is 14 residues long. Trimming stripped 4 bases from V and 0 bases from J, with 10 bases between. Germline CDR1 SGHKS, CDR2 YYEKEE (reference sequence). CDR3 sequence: CASSTTGVNTEAFF. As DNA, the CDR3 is TGTGCCAGCAGCACCACGGGGGTGAACACTGAAGCTTTCTTT.